Sequencing of this TCR beta chain was carried out in a study of cytomegalovirus exposure and HLA in healthy donors. In the case of this clone: Its specificity is not known.

The repertoire was sequenced with immunoSEQ multiplex PCR; TCRdb's copy has only in-frame clones and lacks some. Among 150,000 or so clones listed, about 86% were seen once. The trim removed 1 base at V and 4 bases at J, leaving 3 bases unmatched. Germline CDR1 and CDR2: SGHTA and FQGTGA. CDR3 length equals 15 residues. Study observations and caveats: Some TCR beta chains (around 180 of them) were listed as cytomegalovirus-associated.

What was sequenced was PBMCs. This receptor was taken from a human donor in good health. This chain uses TRBV7-3 with TRBJ1-1; 10 bases fit TRBD1. CDR3 loop: CASSLKGQGVTEAFF. CDR3 in DNA: TGTGCCAGCAGCTTAAAAGGACAGGGGGTCACTGAAGCTTTCTTT.